Reported below is one T cell receptor beta chain. Its antigen target is currently unknown. Base qualities are not provided; no much larger clone lies one nucleotide away. Library creation used the immunoSEQ multiplex PCR assay. A mixture of 60 forward primers for TCR Vbeta segments and 13 reverse primers for TCR Jbeta segments was used in the multiplex PCR. The CDR3 region of rearranged TCR beta genes was amplified from genomic DNA with a multiplex PCR assay. The amplified TCR beta libraries were sequenced on the Illumina HiSeq System as 87-base-pair reads. Turning to the authors' computational methods: A later analysis counted approximately 74 million unique TCR beta chains across the 500 to 850 repertoires, and 9 million to 14 million of these chains were shared by at least two donors. Raw reads were error-corrected and collapsed into unique sequences with a nearest-neighbor algorithm that merged closely related sequences to remove PCR and sequencing errors. V, D and J gene segments were assigned by aligning CDR3 sequences to IMGT reference sequences. Each retained sequence needed at least a six-nucleotide match to both a V gene segment and a J gene segment. A rearrangement counted as productive if the CDR3 had no stop codons and remained in frame with V and J, and every other rearrangement counted as non-productive. CDR3 was defined by IMGT convention, running from the second conserved V-encoded cysteine to the conserved J-encoded phenylalanine. In an earlier analysis of around 540 of the donors, sequences lacking an unambiguous match to a single V gene segment were excluded. An earlier analysis of several hundred of the donors called V segments functional above 56.7% productive rearrangements and segregating when the between-donor standard deviation exceeded 5%. A statistical classification framework was built for diagnosing cytomegalovirus status from the catalog of TCR beta chain sequences. V and J gene assignment, in a later analysis, came from comparing TCR nucleotide sequences with IMGT/GENE-DB human TR gene sequences. The TCRdist pipeline was used in a later analysis to assign CDR3 sequences and most-parsimonious VDJ recombination scenarios. In a later analysis, every TCR beta chain was defined by the combination of its CDR3 amino acid sequence and its V-gene family, and reads without a unique V-gene family were dropped. To address suspected cross-contamination and a sequencing artifact, a later analysis removed around 590 highly shared, low-generation-probability nucleotide sequences. A later analysis calculated a clonal expansion index for each public chain from normalized within-repertoire ranks of inferred template counts. In a later analysis, generation probabilities were computed using a VDJ recombination model fitted to out-of-frame rearrangements, and the results were checked against IGoR. Hypergeometric tests were used in a later analysis to score TCR-TCR, TCR-HLA and TCR-CMV co-occurrence, with a repertoire-size bias correction applied to the TCR pairs. To estimate false discovery rates, a later analysis permuted the HLA or CMV assignments 20 times. A later analysis grouped co-occurring TCRs with DBSCAN, adding TCRdist sequence similarity when clustering within HLA-allele-positive subsets. Co-occurrence clustering excluded repertoires with fewer than 30,000 or more than 120,000 public chains, plus five with anomalous nucleotide sharing. Imported from immuneACCESS, the table was reduced by TCRdb to in-frame sequences with V and J called. These copies leave out some clones; in studies compared against another copy, an unresolved V gene accounts for under half, and the cause of the remainder is not known. That table gives V, J and clone size, and the DNA gave D and trimming. The sample data list more than 100,000 clones, and around 80% of these were observed just once. The biggest ten clones account for approximately 10% of the sample.

The CDR3 holds 20 amino acids from the cysteine to the phenylalanine. Only the CDR3 DNA is retained, 60 bases long and in frame from the first base. CDR1 and CDR2 were assigned from the germline V gene (reference sequence) as SGHNT and YYREEE. Deletion took 4 bases off V and 2 bases off J, with a span of 25 bases between the germline ends. The data originate from a study of cytomegalovirus exposure and HLA in healthy donors (dated by TCRdb to the late 2010s). For context, the study as a whole: In an earlier analysis of roughly 590 of the donors, 276 Gb of sequence data and 117 million unique TCR beta sequences from about 179 million T cells were reported. An early release that covered around 590 HLA-typed donors contained about 300 gigabases of sequencing data and around 85 million unique TCR sequences. The genetic ancestry cluster associated with self-reported Caucasian donors included around four fifths of the roughly 410 genotyped donors. The study was designed to test whether signatures of past pathogen exposure could be identified by cataloging public T cell receptors. The study profiled the T cell repertoires of hundreds of subjects by immunosequencing and related them to cytomegalovirus serostatus. Besides the first cohort of around 700 subjects, a separate validation cohort made up of roughly 130 different subjects was used. To predict cytomegalovirus infection status, the study brought together high-throughput TCR immunosequencing, statistical association of individual TCRs with disease status, and machine learning. In a later analysis, previously published TCR beta repertoires from 550 to 700 donors were re-analyzed and high-resolution HLA genotyping was added so that TCR occurrence patterns could be studied. Rather than drawing on any new phenotypic data, the later analysis identified candidate immune exposures from TCR beta sequences and the way those sequences occurred across donors. An earlier analysis of approximately 630 of the donors applied high-throughput TCR beta sequencing to assess whether each TCR beta V gene segment acted as functional or pseudogenic. Donor age, sex, ethnicity and CMV serostatus were collected together with the repertoire data. A later genetic analysis used genome-wide SNP genotypes for about 60% of the roughly 700 donors, treating that subset as a discovery cohort. Every discovery cohort repertoire had been produced on one sequencing platform. Both class I and class II loci were covered by HLA typing, at four-digit resolution. Typing coverage differed by locus: A, B, C, DRB1 and DQB1 were typed in roughly 629-630 donors, DQA1 in 500 to 550, DPA1 in roughly 590, and DPB1 in 472. Four to six DR-DQ haplotypes were handled as single units for association and clustering, since linkage in the cohort was strong. Across under 500 genotyped donors of the cohort, an average of approximately 200,000 unique TCR beta nucleotide sequences per donor were sequenced, and around 20% of those sequences were non-productive.

In total, 500 to 700 healthy bone marrow donors made up the cohort. Cohort members were all nominally healthy when sampled, although unrecorded immune exposures were likely present. The donor was CMV seropositive and belonged to the group of about 290 seropositive cohort members. A peripheral blood sample was provided by each donor, and peripheral blood mononuclear cells were used for TCR beta sequencing. The Qiagen DNeasy Blood Extraction Kit was used to extract genomic DNA from the blood cell samples. What the study reported, not specific to this receptor: According to a later analysis, TCR association rates differed among HLA loci, with DRB1 alleles showing the most associated TCRs and HLA-C alleles showing the fewest. In vitro tests confirmed that a few of the cytomegalovirus-associated TCR beta chains recognize cytomegalovirus antigens. The authors suggested that the approach could potentially be extended to other disease states and immunological phenotypes. The sequencing pipeline was judged likely to have produced a cluster of highly shared sequence variants as a technical artifact. In an earlier analysis of approximately 590 of the donors, most TCR beta V segments were observed in productive rearrangements about 87% or about 30% of the time, broadly matching IMGT annotations. Sequencing depth was assumed to be roughly uniform across donors in the presence/absence analyses, though that assumption may not hold. The classifier was reported to diagnose cytomegalovirus status with high specificity and sensitivity in both the original and validation cohorts. V-gene and J-gene trimming of TCR beta chains was associated with a missense DCLRE1C variant in a later genetic analysis, and the association was replicated in an independent cohort. Because HLA typing was unavailable for some donors at each locus, only the typed subset was used in association tests. Assigning TCR associations to individual alleles was difficult when HLA alleles, especially DR and DQ, strongly co-occurred. In a later analysis, several top co-occurrence clusters were reported to appear linked to parvovirus B19, influenza, CMV and Epstein-Barr virus. A further reported finding was that TCR beta sequences accurately predicted the HLA-A and HLA-B alleles for most subjects in the first cohort. Most CMV-associated TCR beta chains appeared to be HLA-restricted in a later analysis, and the HLA associations seemed to be driven largely by CMV exposure. Some IMGT-functional V segments, including TRBV6-2 and TRBV6-3, could not be told apart with the 87-base-pair reads, so those segments were excluded. A later genetic analysis reported fewer N-insertions in productive TCRs among donors in an Asian-associated ancestry cluster than the approximately 700-donor mean. The earlier analysis of about 600 of the donors excluded some 15 rarely observed V segments, including chromosome 9 orphons, because counts were too low. This cohort had only TCR beta chains sequenced, and the lack of alpha or paired-chain data limited which features could be detected. The study gave a list of around 170 TCR beta chains associated with cytomegalovirus. Most TCR sequences were seen in very few donors, while some public TCRs were found in many individuals. A later analysis associated approximately 17,000 TCR beta sequences with specific HLA alleles at a false discovery rate of 0.05. Linkage disequilibrium might explain the correlated functional status among segregating V segments, but an unknown experimental factor could not be excluded. Immune exposure information for the cohort was limited to CMV serostatus. A later analysis found that HLA-associated TCR beta chains were more clonally expanded and had lower generation probabilities than equally common non-associated chains.

The sequence derives from a woman between 18 and 30 years old in good health and CMV-seropositive. Sequences were obtained from PBMCs. Recombination connected TRBV5-4 to TRBJ2-6; possibly the D gene is TRBD2, per 5 matching bases. The CDR3 corresponds to CASSPDLAAKNGTGANVLTF. The sequenced DNA is TGTGCCAGCAGCCCGGACTTGGCAGCCAAAAATGGTACTGGGGCCAACGTCCTGACTTTC.